One and the same sample provided the 18 T cell receptor beta chains below, sequenced in a study of OX40 agonist ivuxolimab in advanced cancers. Profiled with immunoSEQ multiplex PCR; TCRdb holds only in-frame clones, not every one. Of roughly 35,000 clones listed, about 90% were seen once; the top ten hold 30% to 35%. Here the sequenced sample was CD4+ or CD8+ T cells sorted from blood, taken in a trial of the OX40 agonist ivuxolimab. These receptors were taken from an adult with an advanced solid tumor such as melanoma, head and neck, liver or kidney cancer.

The V and J genes are TRBV28 and TRBJ2-7; 11 nucleotides match TRBD2. J lost 3 bases, V lost 4 bases, and 8 bases had no gene match. Germline-derived CDR1 and CDR2 are MDHEN and SYDVKM. The CDR3 has 16 amino acids. The CDR3 sequence: CASSSYTSGSFYEQYF. In DNA, the CDR3 is TGTGCCAGCAGTTCCTACACTAGCGGGAGCTTCTACGAGCAGTACTTC.

The rearrangement links TRBV7-9 to TRBJ2-1; 8 bases line up with TRBD2. With 8 bases clipped from V and 6 bases from J, the junction kept 9 bases outside the gene matches. From germline, CDR1 is SEHNR and CDR2 FQNEAQ (reference sequence). The CDR3 has 14 residues. CDR3 DNA sequence: TGTGCCAGCTTACCTGCGGGAGGAGGCAATGAGCAGTTCTTC. Amino acid sequence: CASLPAGGGNEQFF.

The V gene is TRBV2, the J gene TRBJ2-7; D remains ambiguous. Germline V gene data show CDR1 as SNHLY and CDR2 as FYNNEI. V was trimmed by 6 bases and J by 5 bases, leaving 11 bases between them. The length of the CDR3 is 12 residues. In DNA form, the CDR3 reads TGTGCCAGCAGCTTAAGCCTCCACGAGCAGTACTTC. This sequence encodes CASSLSLHEQYF. Based on the CDR3 plus reference TRBV2 and TRBJ2-7, the full variable domain is EPEVTQTPSHQVTQMGQEVILRCVPISNHLYFYWYRQILGQKVEFLVSFYNNEISEKSEIFDDQFSVERPDGSNFTLKIRSTKLEDSAMYFCASSLSLHEQYFGPGTRLTVT.

The genes are TRBV28 and TRBJ2-3; 10 positions match TRBD1. With 5 bases clipped from V and 3 bases from J, the junction kept 5 bases outside the gene matches. The CDR3 totals 15 residues. CDR1 is MDHEN, CDR2 SYDVKM, per germline. CDR3 sequence: CASSPWDRGTDTQYF. Here the CDR3 DNA reads TGTGCCAGCAGTCCCTGGGACAGGGGAACAGATACGCAGTATTTT.

This sequence joins TRBV7-6 and TRBJ2-2; TRBD1 aligns across 8 bases. Germline assignment: CDR1 SGHVS and CDR2 FNYEAQ. This CDR3 spans 16 amino acids. Trimming cost V 0 bases and J 5 bases; bases outside gene matches: 5. CDR3 residues: CASSLADRGGTGELFF. CDR3 DNA sequence: TGTGCCAGCAGCTTAGCCGACAGGGGTGGTACCGGGGAGCTGTTTTTT.

The genes are TRBV27 and TRBJ2-6, with 7 nucleotides matching TRBD1. The V segment lost 3 bases and the J segment 4 bases; nucleotides outside the gene matches: 6. Germline V CDR1 and CDR2: MNHEY, SMNVEV (reference sequence). The length of the CDR3 is 16 residues. The CDR3 nucleotides are TGTGCCAGCAGTTTTAGGGACAGAGCGGGGGCCAACGTCCTGACTTTC. Amino acids: CASSFRDRAGANVLTF.

CDR3 protein: CASSQGAYEQYF. In DNA, the CDR3 is TGTGCCAGTAGTCAAGGAGCCTACGAGCAGTACTTC. The chain uses TRBV19 and TRBJ2-7, with D uncertain. This CDR3 comprises 12 residues. V lost 5 bases, J lost 2 bases, and 7 bases lay in between. CDR1 is LNHDA and CDR2 is SQIVND in the germline V gene (reference sequence).

The chain is built from TRBV11-3 and TRBJ2-1; maybe TRBD1 (5 bases). In germline, CDR1 is SGHNT, CDR2 YENEEA. This CDR3 is built from 17 residues. The V gene lost 0 bases and the J gene lost 0 bases, with 12 bases spanning the gap. The CDR3 nucleotides are TGTGCCAGCAGCTTAGAGGGGCAGGGTAGCTCCTACAATGAGCAGTTCTTC. Residues: CASSLEGQGSSYNEQFF. Supplemented by reference TRBV11-3 and TRBJ2-1, the full variable domain reads EAGVVQSPRYKIIEKKQPVAFWCNPISGHNTLYWYLQNLGQGPELLIRYENEEAVDDSQLPKDRFSAERLKGVDSTLKIQPAELGDSAVYLCASSLEGQGSSYNEQFFGPGTRLTVL.

V usage is TRBV13 and J usage is TRBJ2-7; D not certain. CDR3 length: 12 residues. Trimming cost V 8 bases and J 4 bases, with 12 bases left between them. Germline loops: CDR1 PRHDT, CDR2 FYEKMQ (reference sequence). In DNA, the CDR3 is TGTGCCAGCGGATGGTCTGGGTACGAGCAGTACTTC. This gives the protein CASGWSGYEQYF.

This chain connects TRBV27 to TRBJ2-1; TRBD2 matches at 8 bases. The CDR3 runs 16 residues. The ends lost 5 bases at V and 4 bases at J; junction bases unmatched: 10. The germline V gene has CDR1 MNHEY and CDR2 SMNVEV (reference sequence). The CDR3 is CASSGVASGGYNEQFF. In DNA, the CDR3 is TGTGCCAGCAGTGGGGTGGCGAGCGGGGGTTACAATGAGCAGTTCTTC.

The chain is built from TRBV19 and TRBJ2-7; D not certain. The CDR3 has 13 residues. Germline-derived CDR1 and CDR2 are LNHDA and SQIVND (reference sequence). V lost 5 bases, J lost 6 bases, and 14 bases lay in between. CDR3 protein: CASSPLEQSEQYF. The CDR3 nucleotides read TGTGCCAGTAGTCCCTTGGAACAATCCGAGCAGTACTTC.

The rearrangement joins TRBV12-5 to TRBJ2-4, with a possible D match to TRBD1 (6 bases). Germline CDR1 is LGHNT and CDR2 is FRNRAP. Trimming shortened V by 6 bases and J by 5 bases, and 20 bases separated the two germline ends. There are 16 residues in the CDR3. Here the CDR3 DNA reads TGTGCTAGTGGACCCACCTACAGGGTCATGGAAAACATTCAGTACTTC. This sequence encodes CASGPTYRVMENIQYF.

The rearrangement joins TRBV2 to TRBJ2-5; possibly TRBD1 for D (6 bases). Germline V gene sequence: CDR1 SNHLY, CDR2 FYNNEI. The CDR3 is 13 amino acids. The CDR3 DNA is TGTGGATCGACAGGCCTAGGAAAGGAGACCCAGTACTTC. Amino acids: CGSTGLGKETQYF.

The chain employs TRBV11-3 and TRBJ2-5; weak D call: TRBD1 (6 bases). V lost 1 base to trimming and J lost 5 bases, with 11 bases between them. The CDR3 length is 14 residues. Germline assignment: CDR1 SGHNT and CDR2 YENEEA. CDR3 DNA sequence: TGTGCCAGCAGCTTAGGAGGGGGTCCCGAGACCCAGTACTTC. Amino acids: CASSLGGGPETQYF.

The J gene is TRBJ2-1, the V gene TRBV9, with 7 bases matching TRBD2. Germline assignment: CDR1 SGDLS and CDR2 YYNGEE. The CDR3 is 16 residues long. V lost 4 bases and J lost 2; bases outside the gene matches: 9. For the CDR3, the DNA is TGTGCCAGCAGCCCCCGGGGGGACGGGGCCTACAATGAGCAGTTCTTC. This gives the protein CASSPRGDGAYNEQFF.

V is TRBV28 and J is TRBJ2-4, with TRBD2 matching 8 bases. The junction had 5 bases not matched to a gene; V was cut back by 4 bases and J by 0 bases. The CDR3 extends over 16 amino acids. Germline V gene lookup returns CDR1 MDHEN and CDR2 SYDVKM. CDR3 sequence reads: CASSSGLALAKNIQYF. DNA for the CDR3: TGTGCCAGCAGTTCCGGACTAGCCCTAGCCAAAAACATTCAGTACTTC.

The chain has TRBV7-6 and TRBJ2-3; the D gene is possibly TRBD2 (6 bases). V gave up 5 bases and J gave up 2 bases, with 14 bases separating them. The CDR3 sequence is 15 residues long. CDR1 SGHVS and CDR2 FNYEAQ come from the germline V gene. As DNA, the CDR3 is TGTGCCAGCAGCCCGGGGGAGCGGCTCACAGATACGCAGTATTTT. It codes for CASSPGERLTDTQYF.

The genes are TRBV19 and TRBJ2-7; D assignment may be TRBD1 or TRBD2 (5 bases each). This CDR3 contains 15 residues. Per germline, CDR1 LNHDA and CDR2 SQIVND (reference sequence). The V gene lost 5 bases and the J gene lost 3 bases, with 17 bases spanning the gap. For the CDR3, the DNA is TGTGCCAGTAGTGGGTTCGGGGCGCAACACTACGAGCAGTACTTC. It is translated as CASSGFGAQHYEQYF.